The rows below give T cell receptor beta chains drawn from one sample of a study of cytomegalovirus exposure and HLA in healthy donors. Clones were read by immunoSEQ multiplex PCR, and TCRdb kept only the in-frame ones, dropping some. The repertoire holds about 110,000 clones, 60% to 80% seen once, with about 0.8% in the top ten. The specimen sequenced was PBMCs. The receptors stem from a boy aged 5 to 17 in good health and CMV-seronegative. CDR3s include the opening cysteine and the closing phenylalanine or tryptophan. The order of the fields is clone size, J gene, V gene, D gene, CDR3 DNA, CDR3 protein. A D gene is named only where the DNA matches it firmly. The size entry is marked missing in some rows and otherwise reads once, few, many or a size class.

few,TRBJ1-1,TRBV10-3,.,TGTGCCATCAGTGAGGTCGGGGGGTCCACTGAAGCTTTCTTT,CAISEVGGSTEAFF
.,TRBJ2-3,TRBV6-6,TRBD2,TGTGCCAGCAGTTACCGGATAGCGGGGGGGCAAGATACGCAGTATTTT,CASSYRIAGGQDTQYF
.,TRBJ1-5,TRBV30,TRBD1,TGTGCCTGGAGTGTAAGGGACAGGGTCTCGATCTTAAATCAGCCCCAGCATTTT,CAWSVRDRVSILNQPQHF
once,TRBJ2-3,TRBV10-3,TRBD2,TGTGCCATCAGTGAAGGACTAGCGGGGGGGGTCACAGATACGCAGTATTTT,CAISEGLAGGVTDTQYF
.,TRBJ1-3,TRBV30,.,TGTGCCTGGAGTGTTTCGGGAAACACCATATATTTT,CAWSVSGNTIYF
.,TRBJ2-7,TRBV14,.,TGTGCCAGCAGCCACAGGGGTGCCCACGAGCAGTACTTC,CASSHRGAHEQYF
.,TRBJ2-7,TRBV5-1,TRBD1,TGCGCCAGCAGCGGGACAGGGCTCCTCTCCTACGAGCAGTACTTC,CASSGTGLLSYEQYF
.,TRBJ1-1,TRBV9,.,TGTGCCAGCAGCGTAGCTGGAGGACAGCCAAACACTGAAGCTTTCTTT,CASSVAGGQPNTEAFF
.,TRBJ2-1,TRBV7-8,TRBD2,TGTGCCAGCAGCTCAGAAGCGGGGGGGGCCCACAATGAGCAGTTCTTC,CASSSEAGGAHNEQFF
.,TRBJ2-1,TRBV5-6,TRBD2,TGTGCCAGCAGCTGGCGAACTAGCGCCGGACGGAGGCAATACAATGAGCAGTTCTTC,CASSWRTSAGRRQYNEQFF
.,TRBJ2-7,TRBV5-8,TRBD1,TGTGCCAGCCGAACCAGGGGGTTGATCTCCTACGAGCAGTACTTC,CASRTRGLISYEQYF
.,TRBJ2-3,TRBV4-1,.,TGCGCCAGCAGCCAACTTGGGGGGTATGGCACAGATACGCAGTATTTT,CASSQLGGYGTDTQYF
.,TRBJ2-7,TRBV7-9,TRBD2,TGTGCCAGCAGCTGGACTAGCGGTACCTACGAGCAGTACTTC,CASSWTSGTYEQYF
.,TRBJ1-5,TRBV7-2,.,TGTGCCAGCAGCCCGGGGATAGTGGAGGCTCAGCCCCAGCATTTT,CASSPGIVEAQPQHF
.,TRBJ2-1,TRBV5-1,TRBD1,TGCGCCAGCAGCTTAGGGGACAGGGCTTACAATGAGCAGTTCTTC,CASSLGDRAYNEQFF
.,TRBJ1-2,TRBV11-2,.,TGTGCCAGCAGCTTAGGTGCAGGGAAAGGTTATGGCTACACCTTC,CASSLGAGKGYGYTF
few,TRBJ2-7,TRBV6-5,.,TGTGCCAGCAGTTATTCCGGACAGTCAAACGAGCAGTACTTC,CASSYSGQSNEQYF
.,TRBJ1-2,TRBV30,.,TGTGCCTACAGACACCAACGGGGTTATGGCTACACCTTC,CAYRHQRGYGYTF
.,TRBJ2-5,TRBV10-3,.,TGTGCCATCAGCCAACACAACAGGGAGGGGCAAGAGACCCAGTACTTC,CAISQHNREGQETQYF
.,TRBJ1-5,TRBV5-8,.,TGTGCCAGCTCCTTCGGGGTGTCCAATCAGCCCCAGCATTTT,CASSFGVSNQPQHF
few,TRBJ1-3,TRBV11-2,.,TGTGCCAGCAGCCCTTGGGGGGTCTCTGGAAACACCATATATTTT,CASSPWGVSGNTIYF
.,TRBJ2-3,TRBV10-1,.,TGCGCCAGCAGTCGCCAGGGGATCACAGATACGCAGTATTTT,CASSRQGITDTQYF
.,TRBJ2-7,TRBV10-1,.,TGCGCCACCGCCCATCGGTACGAGCAGTACTTC,CATAHRYEQYF
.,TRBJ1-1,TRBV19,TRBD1,TGTGCCAGTAGACTTACCCGTATGAAGGAGGACAGGGGAGGCATGAACACTGAAGCTTTCTTT,CASRLTRMKEDRGGMNTEAFF
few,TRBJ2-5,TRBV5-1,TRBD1,TGCGCCAGCAGCGCAGGGACAGCCCAAGAGACCCAGTACTTC,CASSAGTAQETQYF
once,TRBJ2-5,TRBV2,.,TGTGCCAGCAGTCCATATATAGAGGGAACGACCCAGTACTTC,CASSPYIEGTTQYF
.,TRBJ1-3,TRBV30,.,TGTGCCTGGACCGACTTTACGGTCTCTGGAAACACCATATATTTT,CAWTDFTVSGNTIYF
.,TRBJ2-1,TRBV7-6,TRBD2,TGTGCCAGCCAACTAGCGTTATACAATGAGCAGTTCTTC,CASQLALYNEQFF
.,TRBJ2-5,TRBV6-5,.,TGTGCCAGCACCCCTAAAGGGGGGGCGAGAGAGACCCAGTACTTC,CASTPKGGARETQYF
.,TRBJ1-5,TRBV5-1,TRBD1,TGCGCCAGCAGCCCTACAGGGGGCAGTCAGCCCCAGCATTTT,CASSPTGGSQPQHF
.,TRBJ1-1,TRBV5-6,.,TGTGCCAGCAGCGGGGGGGGCAGGGAAGCTTTCTTT,CASSGGGREAFF
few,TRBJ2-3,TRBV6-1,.,TGTGCCAGCGTTCTTCGGGGAAGCACAGATACGCAGTATTTT,CASVLRGSTDTQYF
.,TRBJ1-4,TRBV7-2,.,TGTGCCAGCAGCTCCAACCATCAGAAACTGTTTTTT,CASSSNHQKLFF
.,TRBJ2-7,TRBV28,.,TGTGCCAGCAGTTTTACTATCTCCCACTACGAGCAGTACTTC,CASSFTISHYEQYF
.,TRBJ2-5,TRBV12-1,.,TGTGCCAGCAACATGACTAGCGGGATGGCCCAGTACTTC,CASNMTSGMAQYF
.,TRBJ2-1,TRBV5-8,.,TGTGCCAGCCTACTAAACAGGGATCATGAGCAGTTCTTC,CASLLNRDHEQFF
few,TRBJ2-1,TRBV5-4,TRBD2,TGTGCCAGCAGCCGAGGGACTAGCGGGGGCATCTACAATGAGCAGTTCTTC,CASSRGTSGGIYNEQFF
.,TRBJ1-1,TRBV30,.,TGTGCCATCTCACTAACAGGGAACACTGAAGCTTTCTTT,CAISLTGNTEAFF
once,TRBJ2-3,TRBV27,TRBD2,TGTGCCAGCGGGAGAGATAGCGGGGGCACAGATACGCAGTATTTT,CASGRDSGGTDTQYF
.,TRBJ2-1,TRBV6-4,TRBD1,TGTGCCAGCAGTGACTCGACACAGGGGGGTAATGAGCAGTTCTTC,CASSDSTQGGNEQFF
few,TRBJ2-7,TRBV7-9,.,TGTGCCAGCAGCCTCACGGGGAGCGAGCAGTACTTC,CASSLTGSEQYF
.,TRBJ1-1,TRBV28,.,TGTGCCAGCAGTTTTTTGGGGGGGGACACTGAAGCTTTCTTT,CASSFLGGDTEAFF
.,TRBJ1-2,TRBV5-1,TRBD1,TGCGCCAGCAGCTTGGACGGAGGGGACAGGGGGTATGGCTACACCTTC,CASSLDGGDRGYGYTF
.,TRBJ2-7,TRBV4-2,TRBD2,TGTGCCAGCAGCCAAGTGACTAGCGGGGGGACTCATTACGAGCAGTACTTC,CASSQVTSGGTHYEQYF
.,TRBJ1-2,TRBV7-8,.,TGTGCCAGCAGCTTAGGTACGGGAAAGGATAACTATGGCTACACCTTC,CASSLGTGKDNYGYTF
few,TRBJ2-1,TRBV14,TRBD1,TGTGCCAGCAGCAGACAGGGTTTGGATGAGCAGTTCTTC,CASSRQGLDEQFF
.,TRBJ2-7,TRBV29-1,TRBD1,TGCAGCGTTGAAGGGGGACAGAACTACGAGCAGTACTTC,CSVEGGQNYEQYF
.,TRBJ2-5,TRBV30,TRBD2,TGTGCCTGGAGTGGCCCCGCTAGCGGGGGTGAGACCCAGTACTTC,CAWSGPASGGETQYF
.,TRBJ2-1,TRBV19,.,TGTGCCAGTATCCCCCTGGACTCAAGATACAATGAGCAGTTCTTC,CASIPLDSRYNEQFF
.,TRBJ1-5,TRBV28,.,TGTGCCAGCATCGGAGGGGGGGGCAATCAGCCCCAGCATTTT,CASIGGGGNQPQHF
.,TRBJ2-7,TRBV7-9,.,TGTGCCAGCAGCTTTTTCCAGGGATCAGCTACCTACGAGCAGTACTTC,CASSFFQGSATYEQYF
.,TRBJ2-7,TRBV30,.,TGTGCCTGGAGTCGGTCAGGGCAACCTACGGTGCAGTACTTC,CAWSRSGQPTVQYF
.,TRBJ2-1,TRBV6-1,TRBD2,TGTGCCAGCAGTGCAACTATAGCGGGAGGGAGGGATGAGCAGTTCTTC,CASSATIAGGRDEQFF
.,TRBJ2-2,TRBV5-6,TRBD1,TGTGCCAGCACCTTCGCGGACAGGGTTGTCACCGGGGAGCTGTTTTTT,CASTFADRVVTGELFF